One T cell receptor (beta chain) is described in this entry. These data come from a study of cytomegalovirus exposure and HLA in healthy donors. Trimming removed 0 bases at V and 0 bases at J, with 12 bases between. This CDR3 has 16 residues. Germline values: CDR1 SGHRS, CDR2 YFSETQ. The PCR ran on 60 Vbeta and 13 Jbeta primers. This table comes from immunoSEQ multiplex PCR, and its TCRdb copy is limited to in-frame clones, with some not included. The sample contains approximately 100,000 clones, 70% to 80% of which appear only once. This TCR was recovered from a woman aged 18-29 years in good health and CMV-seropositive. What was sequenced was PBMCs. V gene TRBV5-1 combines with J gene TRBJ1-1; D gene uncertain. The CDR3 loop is CASSLAPTGMNTEAFF. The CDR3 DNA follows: TGCGCCAGCAGCTTGGCCCCGACGGGAATGAACACTGAAGCTTTCTTT.